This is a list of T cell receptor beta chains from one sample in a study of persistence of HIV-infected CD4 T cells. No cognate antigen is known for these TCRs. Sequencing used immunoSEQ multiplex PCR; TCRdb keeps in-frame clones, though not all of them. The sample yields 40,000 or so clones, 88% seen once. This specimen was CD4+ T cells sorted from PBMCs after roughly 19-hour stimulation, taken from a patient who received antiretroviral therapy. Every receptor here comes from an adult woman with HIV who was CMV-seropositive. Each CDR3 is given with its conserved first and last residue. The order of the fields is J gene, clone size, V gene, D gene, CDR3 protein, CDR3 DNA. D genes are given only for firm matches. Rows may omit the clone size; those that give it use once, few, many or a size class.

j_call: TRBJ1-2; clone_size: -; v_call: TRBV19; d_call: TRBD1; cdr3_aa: CASHRGPNYGYTF; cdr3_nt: TGTGCCAGCCACAGGGGCCCTAACTATGGCTACACCTTC
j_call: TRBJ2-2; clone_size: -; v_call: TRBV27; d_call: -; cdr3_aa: CASSSRGWDMFATGELFF; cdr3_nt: TGTGCCAGCAGTTCCCGAGGATGGGACATGTTTGCCACCGGGGAGCTGTTTTTT
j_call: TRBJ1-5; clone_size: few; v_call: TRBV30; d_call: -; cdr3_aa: CAWSGGAGDQPQHF; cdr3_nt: TGTGCCTGGAGTGGGGGCGCAGGTGATCAGCCCCAGCATTTT
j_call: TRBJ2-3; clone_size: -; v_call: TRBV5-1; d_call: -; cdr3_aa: CASSLRQGTDTQYF; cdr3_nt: TGCGCCAGCAGCCTACGGCAGGGCACAGATACGCAGTATTTT
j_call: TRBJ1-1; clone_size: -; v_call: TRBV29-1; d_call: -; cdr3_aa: CSVGAALGTEAFF; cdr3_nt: TGCAGCGTTGGTGCGGCCTTAGGCACTGAAGCTTTCTTT
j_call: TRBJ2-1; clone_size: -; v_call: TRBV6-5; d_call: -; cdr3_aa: CASSFLTSRYNEQFF; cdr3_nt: TGTGCCAGCAGTTTCTTGACTTCTCGCTACAATGAGCAGTTCTTC
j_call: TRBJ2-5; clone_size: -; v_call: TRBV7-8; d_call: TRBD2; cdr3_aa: CASSTSGTSGGVMETQYF; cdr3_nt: TGTGCCAGCAGCACCTCCGGGACTAGCGGGGGGGTGATGGAGACCCAGTACTTC
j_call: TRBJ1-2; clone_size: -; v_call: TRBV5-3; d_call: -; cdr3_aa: CARSLGLGAKGYTF; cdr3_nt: TGTGCCAGAAGCTTGGGGCTGGGGGCGAAGGGCTACACCTTC
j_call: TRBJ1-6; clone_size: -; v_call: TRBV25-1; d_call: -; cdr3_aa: CASSGQGRSPLHF; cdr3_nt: TGTGCCAGCAGTGGGCAGGGTCGTTCACCCCTCCACTTT
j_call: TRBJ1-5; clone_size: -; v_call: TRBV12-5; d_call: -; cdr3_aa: CASTRGRGSNQPQHF; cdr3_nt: TGTGCTAGTACCAGGGGCAGGGGAAGCAATCAGCCCCAGCATTTT
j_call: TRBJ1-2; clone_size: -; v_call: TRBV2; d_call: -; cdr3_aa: CASQTGRDGYTF; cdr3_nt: TGTGCCAGTCAGACGGGGAGGGATGGCTACACCTTC
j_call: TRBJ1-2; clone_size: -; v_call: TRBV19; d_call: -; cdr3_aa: CASSNYRVEAIGYTF; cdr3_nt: TGTGCCAGTAGTAATTACAGGGTGGAGGCTATTGGCTACACCTTC
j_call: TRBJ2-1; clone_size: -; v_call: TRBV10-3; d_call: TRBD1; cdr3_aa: CAIGQGANEQFF; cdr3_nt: TGTGCCATCGGACAGGGGGCGAATGAGCAGTTCTTC
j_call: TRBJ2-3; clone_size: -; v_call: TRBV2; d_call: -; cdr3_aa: CASSGRQPTDTQYF; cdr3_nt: TGTGCCAGCAGCGGAAGACAGCCTACAGATACGCAGTATTTT
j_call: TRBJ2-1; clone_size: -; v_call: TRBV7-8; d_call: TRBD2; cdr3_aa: CASSLAAHNEQFF; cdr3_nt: TGTGCCAGCAGTCTAGCGGCCCACAATGAGCAGTTCTTC
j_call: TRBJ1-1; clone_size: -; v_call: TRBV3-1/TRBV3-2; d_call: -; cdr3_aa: CASSQEVSGTEAFF; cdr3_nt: TGTGCCAGCAGCCAAGAAGTGAGTGGGACTGAAGCTTTCTTT
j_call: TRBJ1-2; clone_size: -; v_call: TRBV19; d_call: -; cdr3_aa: CASSIEAGTYGYTF; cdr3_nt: TGTGCCAGTAGTATAGAAGCAGGGACCTATGGCTACACCTTC
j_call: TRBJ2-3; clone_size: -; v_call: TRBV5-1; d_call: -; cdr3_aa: CASSEPGVEPYF; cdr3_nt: TGCGCCAGCAGCGAGCCGGGGGTGGAACCGTATTTT
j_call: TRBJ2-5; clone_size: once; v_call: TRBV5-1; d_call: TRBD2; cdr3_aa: CASSLELAASETQYF; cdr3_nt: TGCGCCAGCAGCTTGGAACTAGCGGCTTCAGAGACCCAGTACTTC
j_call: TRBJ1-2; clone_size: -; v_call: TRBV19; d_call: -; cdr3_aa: CASSGRTGPAYGYTF; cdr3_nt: TGTGCCAGTAGTGGACGGACGGGGCCAGCTTATGGCTACACCTTC
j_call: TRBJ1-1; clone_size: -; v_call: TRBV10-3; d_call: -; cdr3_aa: CAISETGGTATYEAFF; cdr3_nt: TGTGCCATCAGTGAAACCGGGGGGACCGCTACCTATGAAGCTTTCTTT
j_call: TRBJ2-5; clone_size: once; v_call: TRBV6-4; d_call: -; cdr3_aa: CASSDWPGSAQYF; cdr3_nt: TGTGCCAGCAGTGACTGGCCAGGGAGTGCCCAGTACTTC
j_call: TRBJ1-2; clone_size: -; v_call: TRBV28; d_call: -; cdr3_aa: CASSSRVFSSYGYTF; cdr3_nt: TGTGCCAGCAGTTCCAGGGTCTTCTCTTCCTATGGCTACACCTTC
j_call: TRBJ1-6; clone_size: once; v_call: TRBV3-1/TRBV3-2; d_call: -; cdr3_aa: CASRRAEMNNSPLHF; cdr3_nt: TGTGCCAGCAGGCGGGCAGAGATGAATAATTCACCCCTCCACTTT
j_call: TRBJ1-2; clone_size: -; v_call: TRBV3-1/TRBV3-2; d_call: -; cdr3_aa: CASSQGGDNYGYTF; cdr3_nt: TGTGCCAGCAGCCAAGGAGGAGACAACTATGGCTACACCTTC
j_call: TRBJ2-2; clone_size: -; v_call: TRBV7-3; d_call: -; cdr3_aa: CASSQGRTNTGELFF; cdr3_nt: TGTGCCAGCAGCCAGGGGCGGACGAACACCGGGGAGCTGTTTTTT
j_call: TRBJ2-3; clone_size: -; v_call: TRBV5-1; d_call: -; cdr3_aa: CASSVSGSTDTQYF; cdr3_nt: TGCGCCAGCAGCGTTAGCGGCAGCACAGATACGCAGTATTTT
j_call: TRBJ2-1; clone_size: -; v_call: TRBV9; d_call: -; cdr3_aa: CASSVEGRSSYNEQFF; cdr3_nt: TGTGCCAGCAGCGTAGAAGGCAGGAGCTCCTACAATGAGCAGTTCTTC
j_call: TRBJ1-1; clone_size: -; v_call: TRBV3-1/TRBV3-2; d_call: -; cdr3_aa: CASSQNVRNTEAFF; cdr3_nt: TGTGCCAGCAGCCAAAACGTCAGGAACACTGAAGCTTTCTTT
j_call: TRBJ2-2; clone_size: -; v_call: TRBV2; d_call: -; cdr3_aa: CASTGLANTGELFF; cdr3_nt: TGTGCCAGCACAGGACTGGCGAACACCGGGGAGCTGTTTTTT
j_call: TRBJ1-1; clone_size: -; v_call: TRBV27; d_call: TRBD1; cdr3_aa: CASRSTGTRTEAFF; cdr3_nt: TGTGCCAGCCGCTCGACAGGGACGAGGACTGAAGCTTTCTTT
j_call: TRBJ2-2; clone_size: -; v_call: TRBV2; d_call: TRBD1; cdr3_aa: CASSPGGNTGELFF; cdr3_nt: TGTGCCAGCAGCCCAGGGGGAAACACCGGGGAGCTGTTTTTT
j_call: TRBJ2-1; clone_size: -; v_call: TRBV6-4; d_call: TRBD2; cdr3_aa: CASSDSRAGGSNEQFF; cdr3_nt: TGTGCCAGCAGTGACTCGAGGGCGGGGGGAAGTAATGAGCAGTTCTTC
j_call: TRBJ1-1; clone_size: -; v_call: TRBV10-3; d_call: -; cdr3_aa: CAIAGGGNTEAFF; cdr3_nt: TGTGCCATCGCCGGCGGCGGGAACACTGAAGCTTTCTTT
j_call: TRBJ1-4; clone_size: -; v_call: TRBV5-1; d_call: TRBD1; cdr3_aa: CASSLNPGQPNEKLFF; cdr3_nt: TGCGCCAGCAGCCTCAATCCGGGACAGCCGAATGAAAAACTGTTTTTT
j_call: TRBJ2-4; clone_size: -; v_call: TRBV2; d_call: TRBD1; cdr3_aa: CASSSRDRVSIQYF; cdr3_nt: TGTGCCAGCAGTTCCCGGGACAGGGTGAGCATTCAGTACTTC
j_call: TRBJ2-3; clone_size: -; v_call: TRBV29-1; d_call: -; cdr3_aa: CSSSQSTDTQYF; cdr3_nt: TGCAGCTCTAGCCAAAGCACAGATACGCAGTATTTT
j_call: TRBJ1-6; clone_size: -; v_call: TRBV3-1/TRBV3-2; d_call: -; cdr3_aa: CASSRPAGAHNSPLHF; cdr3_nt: TGTGCCAGCAGCCGACCGGCGGGGGCCCATAATTCACCCCTCCACTTT
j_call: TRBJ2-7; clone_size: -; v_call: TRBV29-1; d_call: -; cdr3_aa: CSVLSFRDRYEQYF; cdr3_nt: TGCAGCGTCTTATCTTTCCGGGACCGCTACGAGCAGTACTTC
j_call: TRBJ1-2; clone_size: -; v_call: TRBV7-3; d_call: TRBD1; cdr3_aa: CASSLGPGGDYTF; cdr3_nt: TGTGCCAGCAGCTTGGGGCCAGGGGGAGACTACACCTTC
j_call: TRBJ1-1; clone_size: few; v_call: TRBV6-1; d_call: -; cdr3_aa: CASSEAGGRGEAFF; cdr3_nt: TGTGCCAGCAGTGAAGCTGGGGGTAGGGGTGAAGCTTTCTTT
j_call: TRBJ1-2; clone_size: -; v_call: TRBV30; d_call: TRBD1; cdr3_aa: CAWRDPGTATYGYTF; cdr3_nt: TGTGCCTGGAGGGACCCCGGGACAGCTACATATGGCTACACCTTC
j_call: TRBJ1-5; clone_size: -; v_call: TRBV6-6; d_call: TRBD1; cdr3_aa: CASQGDANLITQHF; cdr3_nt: TGTGCCTCCCAGGGGGACGCAAACTTAATCACCCAGCATTTT
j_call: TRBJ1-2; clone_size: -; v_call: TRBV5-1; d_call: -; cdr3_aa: CASSAGGALTEGYTF; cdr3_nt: TGCGCCAGCAGCGCGGGGGGGGCCCTCACCGAGGGCTACACCTTC
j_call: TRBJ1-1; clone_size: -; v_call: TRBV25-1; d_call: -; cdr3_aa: CASSSEVGNTEAFF; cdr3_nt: TGTGCCAGCAGTTCGGAAGTGGGGAACACTGAAGCTTTCTTT
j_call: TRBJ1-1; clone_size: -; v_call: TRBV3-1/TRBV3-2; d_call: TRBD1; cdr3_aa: CASSRQGGNTEAFF; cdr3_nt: TGTGCCAGCAGCCGACAGGGCGGGAACACTGAAGCTTTCTTT
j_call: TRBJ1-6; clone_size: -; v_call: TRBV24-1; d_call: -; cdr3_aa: CATSRGAYNSPLHF; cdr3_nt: TGTGCCACCAGTCGAGGGGCCTATAATTCACCCCTCCACTTT
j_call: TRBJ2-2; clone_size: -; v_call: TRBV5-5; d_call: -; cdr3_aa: CASSSHTMGAGELFF; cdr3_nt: TGTGCCAGCAGCTCGCACACCATGGGGGCCGGGGAGCTGTTTTTT
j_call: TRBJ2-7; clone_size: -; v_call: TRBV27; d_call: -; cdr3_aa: CASSFPKEQYF; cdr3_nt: TGTGCCAGCAGTTTCCCTAAGGAGCAGTACTTC
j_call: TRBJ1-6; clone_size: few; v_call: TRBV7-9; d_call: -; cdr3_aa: CASSLASSSYNSPLHF; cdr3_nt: TGTGCCAGCAGCTTAGCGTCCAGCTCCTATAATTCACCCCTCCACTTT
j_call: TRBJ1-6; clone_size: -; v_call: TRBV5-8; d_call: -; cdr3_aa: CASSLEPGRNSPLHF; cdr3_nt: TGTGCCAGCAGCTTGGAGCCGGGAAGAAATTCACCCCTCCACTTT
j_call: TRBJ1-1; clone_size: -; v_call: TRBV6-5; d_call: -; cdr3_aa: CASSARNTEAFF; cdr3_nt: TGTGCCAGCAGCGCGAGGAACACTGAAGCTTTCTTT
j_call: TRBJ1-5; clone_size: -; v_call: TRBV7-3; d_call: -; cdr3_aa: CASSLSPNHPQHF; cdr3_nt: TGTGCCAGCAGCTTAAGTCCCAATCATCCCCAGCATTTT
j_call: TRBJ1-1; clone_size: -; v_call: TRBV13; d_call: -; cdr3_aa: CASSFARGTEAFF; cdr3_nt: TGTGCCAGCAGCTTCGCACGGGGGACTGAAGCTTTCTTT
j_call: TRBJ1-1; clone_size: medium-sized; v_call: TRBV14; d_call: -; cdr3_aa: CASSPSLTLTEAFF; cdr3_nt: TGTGCCAGCAGCCCCTCCTTGACACTTACTGAAGCTTTCTTT